The next 27 T cell receptor beta chains were all read from a single sample in a study of T cell responses to AZD1222 COVID-19 vaccine. Some clones are missing from TCRdb's copy, which holds only in-frame ones; the method was immunoSEQ multiplex PCR. This sample has more than 150,000 clones, with around 94% found just once. This specimen was peripheral blood, taken on day 0 of AZD1222 vaccination. The receptor set was obtained from an adult in good health.

A note on this clone: This CDR3 is also generated by other DNA sequences in the sample. This rearrangement joins TRBV9 to TRBJ1-5; no clear D gene. Trimming pared 0 bases from V and 2 bases from J, leaving 6 bases between. The CDR3 totals 14 residues. CDR1 and CDR2 from the germline V gene are SGDLS and YYNGEE. The CDR3 sequence: CASSVAGGNQPQHF. The CDR3 nucleotides are TGTGCCAGCAGCGTAGCTGGGGGCAATCAGCCCCAGCATTTT.

The V call is TRBV28, the J call TRBJ2-7, with unresolved D. CDR1 is MDHEN and CDR2 is SYDVKM in the germline V gene. CDR3 size: 11 residues. Trimming left V 2 bases short and J 4 bases short, with 3 bases between. This CDR3 is CASSLTYEQYF. DNA of the CDR3: TGTGCCAGCAGTTTAACGTACGAGCAGTACTTC. Combining the CDR3 with reference TRBV28 and TRBJ2-7 gives the whole variable domain DVKVTQSSRYLVKRTGEKVFLECVQDMDHENMFWYRQDPGLGLRLIYFSYDVKMKEKGDIPEGYSVSREKKERFSLILESASTNQTSMYLCASSLTYEQYFGPGTRLTVT.

The chain uses TRBV7-7 and TRBJ2-1; no definite D call. CDR1 is SSHAT, CDR2 FNYEAQ, per germline (reference sequence). Trimming removed 1 base from V and 7 bases from J, with 14 bases in between. This CDR3 is 15 amino acids long. The CDR3 loop reads CASSLGSEPGNEQFF. CDR3 bases: TGTGCCAGCAGCTTAGGGTCTGAGCCTGGTAATGAGCAGTTCTTC.

The chain joins TRBV5-4 to TRBJ2-2, with D maybe TRBD1 (6 bases). From germline, CDR1 is SGHNT and CDR2 YYREEE (reference sequence). CDR3 size: 14 residues. The V end lost 0 bases, the J end lost 3 bases, and 6 bases lay between the germline ends. CDR3 amino acids: CASSLDRDTGELFF. The CDR3 region has the DNA TGTGCCAGCAGCTTGGACAGGGACACCGGGGAGCTGTTTTTT.

The chain uses TRBV6-5 and TRBJ1-1; no clear D gene. Trimming pared 7 bases from V and 0 bases from J, leaving 6 bases between. Germline V gene sequence: CDR1 MNHEY, CDR2 SVGAGI. CDR3 size: 12 residues. The CDR3 DNA follows: TGTGCCAGCATTACGGTGAACACTGAAGCTTTCTTT. It yields the protein CASITVNTEAFF.

The chain is built from TRBV28 and TRBJ2-1, with D perhaps assigned TRBD1 or TRBD2 (5 bases each). V lost 2 bases to trimming and J lost 6 bases, with 17 bases between them. The CDR3 runs 16 residues. Germline-derived CDR1 and CDR2 are MDHEN and SYDVKM. The CDR3 nucleotides are TGTGCCAGCAGTTTAGTAAATGTACAGGAGGCCAATGAGCAGTTCTTC. It codes for CASSLVNVQEANEQFF.

The chain couples TRBV6-5 to TRBJ1-5; no firm D call. V lost 0 bases, J lost 7 bases, and 13 bases lay in between. The CDR3 consists of 15 residues. Germline lookup yields CDR1 MNHEY and CDR2 SVGAGI. The DNA for the CDR3 is TGTGCCAGCAGTTACTCGAGAAACAGCGGACAGCCCCAGCATTTT. Protein: CASSYSRNSGQPQHF.

This clone showed up just once. The V and J genes are TRBV7-2 and TRBJ2-7, with TRBD1 as a possible D gene (6 bases). V lost 3 bases, J lost 0 bases, and 9 bases lay in between. Per germline, CDR1 SGHTA and CDR2 FQGNSA. There are 14 residues in the CDR3. CDR3 sequence reads: CASSFGTNSYEQYF. The CDR3 nucleotides read TGTGCCAGCAGCTTTGGGACAAACTCCTACGAGCAGTACTTC.

This chain joins TRBV18 and TRBJ1-6; D is possibly TRBD1 (6 bases). There are 14 residues in the CDR3. The ends were cut back, 3 bases at V and 8 bases at J, with 11 bases in the middle. Per the germline V gene, CDR1 is KGHSH and CDR2 is LQKENI. As DNA, the CDR3 is TGTGCCAGCTCACCGCCTAACAGGGATTCACCCCTCCACTTT. This gives the protein CASSPPNRDSPLHF.

The J gene is TRBJ1-2, the V gene TRBV25-1; 7 bases line up with TRBD1. V shed 5 bases, J shed 3 bases, and the junction held 3 bases outside the gene matches. CDR3 size: 13 residues. CDR1 is MGHDK and CDR2 is SYGVNS in the germline V gene. The CDR3 protein is CASSIDRDYGYTF. DNA of the CDR3: TGTGCCAGCAGTATCGACAGGGACTATGGCTACACCTTC.

This clone was picked up one time. This rearrangement joins TRBV5-1 to TRBJ1-2, with 8 nucleotides matching TRBD1. The germline V gene has CDR1 SGHRS and CDR2 YFSETQ. The CDR3 has 15 residues. The V and J ends lost 0 bases and 5 bases, in that order; junction bases with no gene match: 6. The CDR3 sequence: CASSLGDRGRYGYTF. CDR3 DNA sequence: TGCGCCAGCAGCTTGGGAGACAGGGGAAGGTATGGCTACACCTTC.

This clone occurred a few times. The chain combines TRBV11-3 with TRBJ2-1, with 8 positions matching TRBD2. Germline V CDR1 and CDR2: SGHNT, YENEEA. J was trimmed by 4 bases and V by 5 bases; bases with no gene match: 10. The length of the CDR3 is 16 residues. The CDR3: CASSKGVAGPYNEQFF. In DNA form, the CDR3 reads TGTGCCAGCAGCAAGGGGGTAGCGGGACCGTACAATGAGCAGTTCTTC.

The V call is TRBV19, the J call TRBJ1-1, with D unresolved. Germline CDR1 and CDR2: LNHDA and SQIVND (reference sequence). V was trimmed by 3 bases and J by 8 bases, leaving 13 bases between them. CDR3 length: 13 residues. CDR3 nucleotide sequence: TGTGCCAGTAGTATCCTCGGTGGGGAAGAAGCTTTCTTT. Amino acids: CASSILGGEEAFF.

The chain carries TRBV5-1 and TRBJ2-5; the D gene could be TRBD1 or TRBD2 (5 bases each). The CDR3 length is 13 residues. The V gene's germline CDR1 is SGHRS and CDR2 YFSETQ. Trimming removed 4 bases at V and 3 bases at J, with 10 bases between. This chain's CDR3 is CASSQGTKETQYF. CDR3 in DNA: TGCGCCAGCAGCCAAGGGACCAAAGAGACCCAGTACTTC.

The chain combines TRBV5-5 with TRBJ1-2; D may be TRBD1 (6 bases). Trimming took off 3 bases at V and 4 bases at J, with 7 bases between the two ends. The CDR3 loop spans 12 amino acids. CDR1 SGHKS and CDR2 YYEKEE come from the germline V gene (reference sequence). The CDR3 DNA is TGTGCCAGCAGCTGGACAGTCTATGGCTACACCTTC. The encoded protein is CASSWTVYGYTF.

The chain uses TRBV7-8 and TRBJ1-6, with D unresolved. Looked up from germline, CDR1 is SGHVS and CDR2 is FQNEAQ. V shed 8 bases and J shed 6 bases, with 17 bases lying between them. The CDR3 has 15 residues. The CDR3 nucleotides are TGTGCCAGCTCTCCCGAGGCGCTGGGTAATTCACCCCTCCACTTT. This gives the protein CASSPEALGNSPLHF.

This clone was observed a few times. The V and J genes are TRBV6-4 and TRBJ2-5; 8 positions match TRBD2. The CDR3 sequence is 15 residues long. Unmatched junction bases numbered 13, after V lost 8 bases and J lost 5 bases. CDR1 and CDR2 (germline): MRHNA, SNTAGT. The CDR3 coding sequence is TGTGCCAGCTCCCTAGAAGCGGGAGAGGCGGAGACCCAGTACTTC. Amino acid sequence: CASSLEAGEAETQYF.

The chain has TRBV9 and TRBJ1-2; 9 bases line up with TRBD1. CDR1 is SGDLS and CDR2 is YYNGEE in the germline V gene. V gave up 4 bases and J gave up 6 bases; unmatched junction bases: 10. The CDR3 sequence is 15 residues long. The DNA for the CDR3 is TGTGCCAGCAGCTCGGACAGGGGTCGAGTTAATGGCTACACCTTC. This encodes CASSSDRGRVNGYTF.

This clone was detected only once. The chain employs TRBV7-9 and TRBJ2-7; 7 bases are shared with TRBD1. The germline CDR1 and CDR2 sequences are SEHNR and FQNEAQ (reference sequence). The CDR3 length is 15 residues. The ends lost 3 bases at V and 2 bases at J; junction bases unmatched: 7. CDR3 region: CASSFAGTEAYEQYF. CDR3 DNA sequence: TGTGCCAGCAGCTTTGCCGGGACAGAGGCCTACGAGCAGTACTTC.

The rearrangement joins TRBV5-1 to TRBJ2-7; 8 bases align to TRBD2. V shed 4 bases, J shed 4 bases, and the junction held 7 bases outside the gene matches. This CDR3 is built from 14 residues. Germline V CDR1 and CDR2: SGHRS, YFSETQ. The CDR3 nucleotides read TGCGCCAGCAGCGCCAGCGGGAGTCTATACGAGCAGTACTTC. Its protein is CASSASGSLYEQYF.

A note on this clone: Other DNA sequences of this sample code for an identical CDR3. The chain has TRBV4-3 and TRBJ1-6, with no clear D. The V gene lost 0 bases and the J gene lost 7 bases, with 13 bases spanning the gap. This CDR3 region has 16 residues. Germline-derived CDR1 and CDR2 are LGHNA and YSLEER. The CDR3 bases are TGCGCCAGCAGCCAAGATCTACGTGGTGGGAATTCACCCCTCCACTTT. It is translated as CASSQDLRGGNSPLHF.

CDR3 sequence (DNA): TGCGCCAGCAGCCTTGGACAGGGGGCGGTTGGCTACACCTTC. This encodes CASSLGQGAVGYTF. V and J are TRBV4-1 and TRBJ1-2; TRBD1 aligns across 11 bases. J was trimmed by 7 bases and V by 4 bases; bases with no gene match: 5. Germline V gives CDR1 MGHRA, CDR2 YSYEKL. The CDR3 totals 14 residues.

The chain has TRBV30 and TRBJ1-1; 11 bases align to TRBD1. This CDR3 region has 13 residues. Trimming removed 5 bases from V and 5 bases from J; junction bases left unmatched: 4. Germline CDR1 reads GTSNPN; CDR2 reads SVGIG (reference sequence). The CDR3 nucleotides read TGTGCCTGGGGGGGACAGGGGGTAACTGAAGCTTTCTTT. It is translated as CAWGGQGVTEAFF.

In DNA form, the CDR3 reads TGTGCCAGCAGTGAAGCGGTGGGGGAGGGGAGTCAGCCCCAGCATTTT. It translates to CASSEAVGEGSQPQHF. The chain uses TRBV6-1 and TRBJ1-5; D may be TRBD1 (5 bases). The CDR3 contains 16 residues. Germline V gene sequence: CDR1 MNHNS, CDR2 SASEGT. V gave up 0 bases and J gave up 6 bases, with 15 bases separating them.

This clone has just a few counts. This sample includes further DNA sequences coding for the same CDR3. The chain has TRBV7-9 and TRBJ1-5; D perhaps matches TRBD1 (5 bases). This CDR3 has 13 residues. V lost 1 base to trimming and J lost 7 bases, with 8 bases between them. Germline V CDR1 and CDR2: SEHNR, FQNEAQ (reference sequence). In DNA form, the CDR3 reads TGTGCCAGCAGCTTAGAGGGGAGACAGCCCCAGCATTTT. It specifies CASSLEGRQPQHF.

The CDR3 spells CASHPEAKKNTEAFF. DNA of the CDR3: TGTGCCAGCCACCCGGAGGCCAAGAAAAACACTGAAGCTTTCTTT. J is TRBJ1-1 and V is TRBV27; D is ambiguous. The CDR3 totals 15 residues. Per the germline V gene, CDR1 is MNHEY and CDR2 is SMNVEV (reference sequence). The germline V and J ends were trimmed by 8 bases and 2 bases, with 18 bases remaining between them.

The rearrangement uses TRBV6-1 and TRBJ1-1; D remains ambiguous. Germline V gene data show CDR1 as MNHNS and CDR2 as SASEGT. This CDR3 is 14 amino acids long. Trimming removed 1 base from V and 3 bases from J, with 9 bases in between. The CDR3 DNA is TGTGCCAGCAGTGAAGTTCTATCGGACACTGAAGCTTTCTTT. This gives the protein CASSEVLSDTEAFF.